The 30 T cell receptor beta chains presented below share a single source sample, sequenced in a study of T cells in localized non-small cell lung cancer. Produced via immunoSEQ multiplex PCR; TCRdb's table is partial and in-frame only. The sample lists around 50,000 clones; approximately 90% were seen once. Here the sequenced sample was peripheral blood, taken before any cancer treatment. The receptors come from a woman aged 40-70 years with stage I lung adenocarcinoma.

The chain couples TRBV19 to TRBJ1-2; the D is unclear. Germline V lookup: CDR1 LNHDA, CDR2 SQIVND (reference sequence). Trimming pared 3 bases from V and 6 bases from J, leaving 8 bases between. The CDR3 contains 12 residues. CDR3 residues: CASSMEVDGYTF. DNA of the CDR3: TGTGCCAGTAGTATGGAGGTAGATGGCTACACCTTC.

V gene TRBV19 combines with J gene TRBJ1-3, with 9 bases aligning to TRBD1. V lost 8 bases, J lost 0 bases, and 11 bases stayed unmatched. Germline lookup yields CDR1 LNHDA and CDR2 SQIVND (reference sequence). The CDR3 spans 17 residues. The CDR3 spells CASSVGTGLYSGNTIYF. For the CDR3, the DNA is TGTGCCAGTTCAGTCGGGACAGGGCTATACTCTGGAAACACCATATATTTT.

J is TRBJ1-2 and V is TRBV15; D gene ambiguous. Germline loops: CDR1 LNHNV, CDR2 YYDKDF (reference sequence). V lost 1 base to trimming and J lost 0 bases, with 12 bases between them. The CDR3 spans 16 residues. As DNA, the CDR3 is TGTGCCACCAGCAGAGGCTCCGGCACCTCTAACTATGGCTACACCTTC. Translation gives CATSRGSGTSNYGYTF.

This clone was recorded once. The chain carries TRBV5-5 and TRBJ2-7; 7 positions agree with TRBD1. Trimming cost V 4 bases and J 1 base; bases outside gene matches: 5. Germline loops: CDR1 SGHKS, CDR2 YYEKEE (reference sequence). This CDR3 region has 14 residues. The CDR3 DNA reads TGTGCCAGCAGCCCTTGGGACAGATCCTACGAGCAGTACTTC. It specifies CASSPWDRSYEQYF.

The genes are TRBV7-8 and TRBJ2-5, with TRBD2 matching 14 bases. Germline V gene lookup returns CDR1 SGHVS and CDR2 FQNEAQ. V was pared by 5 bases and J by 7 bases, with 9 bases of the junction left unmatched. CDR3 length: 16 amino acids. The CDR3 loop is CASSLWGLAGEGTQYF. CDR3 nucleotide sequence: TGTGCCAGCAGCCTTTGGGGACTAGCGGGGGAGGGGACCCAGTACTTC.

The rearrangement links TRBV11-3 to TRBJ2-3; 9 nucleotides line up with TRBD2. This CDR3 has 16 residues. CDR1 SGHNT and CDR2 YENEEA come from the germline V gene. The J segment lost 0 bases and the V segment lost 2 bases, leaving 3 bases of the junction unmatched. The chain's CDR3 is CASSLNSGGSTDTQYF. CDR3 sequence (DNA): TGTGCCAGCAGCTTAAATAGCGGGGGAAGCACAGATACGCAGTATTTT.

The V call is TRBV4-3, the J call TRBJ1-1; TRBD1 agrees at 12 bases. Germline V gene lookup returns CDR1 LGHNA and CDR2 YSLEER. The CDR3 runs 16 residues. The V gene end was trimmed by 0 bases and the J gene end by 11 bases; junction bases not matched to a gene: 10. The CDR3 DNA reads TGCGCCAGCAGCCAAGATTGGGACAGGGGGCGCCTAAAGGCTTTCTTT. Protein: CASSQDWDRGRLKAFF.

With regard to this clone: One end of the junction varies from germline; a read error may be responsible. This chain connects TRBV7-3 to TRBJ1-2; the D is unclear. The V gene's germline CDR1 is SGHTA and CDR2 FQGTGA. The length of the CDR3 is 15 residues. The CDR3 is CASSQAAGENYGYTF. The CDR3, as DNA: TGCGCCAGCAGCCAGGCCGCCGGGGAGAACTATGGCTACACCTTC.

The chain recombines TRBV10-1 with TRBJ1-6; 8 bases line up with TRBD1. J was trimmed by 6 bases and V by 6 bases; bases with no gene match: 13. The CDR3 has 17 amino acids. The germline V gene encodes CDR1 WNHNN and CDR2 SYGVQD (reference sequence). CDR3 residues: CASSYKQDRVVNSPLHF. The CDR3, as DNA: TGCGCCAGCAGCTATAAACAGGACAGGGTGGTTAATTCACCCCTCCACTTT.

The chain carries TRBV5-5 and TRBJ2-3; perhaps D is TRBD1 or TRBD2 (5 bases each). Trimming removed 1 base at V and 8 bases at J, with 8 bases between. The CDR3 is made up of 12 amino acids. Germline-derived CDR1 and CDR2 are SGHKS and YYEKEE (reference sequence). CDR3 DNA sequence: TGTGCCAGCAGCTTGAGTGGGGGTACGCAGTATTTT. It encodes CASSLSGGTQYF.

The chain joins TRBV10-3 to TRBJ1-5, with 7 bases lining up with TRBD1. The CDR3 is 15 amino acids. Germline V gene lookup returns CDR1 ENHRY and CDR2 SYGVKD. Losses at the gene ends were 2 bases for V and 6 bases for J; bases not matched to a gene: 7. This CDR3 is CAISEGQGVIQPQHF. CDR3 sequence (DNA): TGTGCCATCAGTGAGGGGCAGGGGGTTATTCAGCCCCAGCATTTT.

The J gene is TRBJ2-3, the V gene TRBV30, with TRBD2 identical over 10 bases. The CDR3 is 16 amino acids. Germline V gives CDR1 GTSNPN, CDR2 SVGIG (reference sequence). The ends lost 4 bases at V and 2 bases at J; junction bases unmatched: 9. The CDR3 loop is CAWTRGGLADTDTQYF. The CDR3 DNA follows: TGTGCCTGGACTCGAGGAGGACTAGCGGACACAGATACGCAGTATTTT.

CDR3 protein: CASSFRGSYGYTF. CDR3 DNA sequence: TGTGCCAGCAGTTTTAGGGGAAGCTATGGCTACACCTTC. V usage is TRBV27 and J usage is TRBJ1-2, with D possibly being TRBD1 (5 bases). Trimming took off 3 bases at V and 4 bases at J, with 9 bases between the two ends. Germline V lookup: CDR1 MNHEY, CDR2 SMNVEV (reference sequence). The CDR3 runs to 13 residues.

The rearrangement links TRBV7-6 to TRBJ2-3; D is unclear. The ends were cut back, 5 bases at V and 4 bases at J, with 7 bases in the middle. CDR1 is SGHVS and CDR2 is FNYEAQ in the germline V gene. CDR3 size: 12 residues. The CDR3 reads CASSPGPDTQYF. In nucleotides, the CDR3 is TGTGCCAGCAGCCCGGGCCCAGATACGCAGTATTTT.

This clone was seen just once. This sequence joins TRBV6-1 and TRBJ2-7; the D is unclear. Germline V gene data show CDR1 as MNHNS and CDR2 as SASEGT. V was cut by 1 base and J by 1 base, with 8 bases left in between. The CDR3 is 14 residues long. CDR3 sequence reads: CASSEVFSSYEQYF. DNA for the CDR3: TGTGCCAGCAGTGAAGTATTTAGTTCCTACGAGCAGTACTTC.

V gene TRBV9 combines with J gene TRBJ2-3; 8 nucleotides match TRBD2. This CDR3 is 15 amino acids long. With 2 bases clipped from V and 3 bases from J, the junction kept 5 bases outside the gene matches. The germline V gene has CDR1 SGDLS and CDR2 YYNGEE. The CDR3 region has the DNA TGTGCCAGCAGCGTCACTGGCGGGGGGACAGATACGCAGTATTTT. Amino acids: CASSVTGGGTDTQYF.

V is TRBV9 and J is TRBJ2-7; D gene ambiguous. With 0 bases removed from V and 6 bases from J, the gap between germline ends came to 10 bases. CDR1 SGDLS and CDR2 YYNGEE come from the germline V gene. The CDR3 length is 13 residues. The CDR3 DNA reads TGTGCCAGCAGCGTAGCATTCGGATTCGAGCAGTACTTC. Encoded protein: CASSVAFGFEQYF.

V usage is TRBV19 and J usage is TRBJ1-3, with D perhaps matching TRBD1 (6 bases). The V and J ends lost 7 bases and 4 bases respectively, with 20 bases between them. CDR1 and CDR2 from the germline V gene are LNHDA and SQIVND (reference sequence). The CDR3 extends over 16 amino acids. This CDR3 reads CASTNPWLGAGNTIYF. The CDR3 DNA reads as TGTGCCAGTACCAATCCTTGGCTGGGGGCCGGAAACACCATATATTTT.

The V call is TRBV6-1, the J call TRBJ2-7; unclear D gene. This CDR3 comprises 13 residues. CDR1 and CDR2 from the germline V gene are MNHNS and SASEGT. V lost 5 bases and J lost 3, with 11 bases in between. The CDR3 is CASSQTFYYEQYF. The DNA of the CDR3 is TGTGCCAGCAGTCAAACTTTTTACTACGAGCAGTACTTC.

V and J are TRBV19 and TRBJ1-3; D might be TRBD1 (5 bases). Looked up from germline, CDR1 is LNHDA and CDR2 is SQIVND (reference sequence). The length of the CDR3 is 15 residues. Trimming pared 3 bases from V and 2 bases from J, leaving 11 bases between. The CDR3 region has the DNA TGTGCCAGTAGTATGGGCAGGGACGCTGGAAACACCATATATTTT. It codes for CASSMGRDAGNTIYF.

This chain uses TRBV11-2 with TRBJ2-7; 7 bases are shared with TRBD1. Germline V gives CDR1 SGHAT, CDR2 FQNNGV. V lost 3 bases, J lost 2 bases, and 7 bases stayed unmatched. CDR3 length equals 15 residues. CDR3 bases: TGTGCCAGCAGCTTTAACAGGGGAGCCACCTACGAGCAGTACTTC. Translation gives CASSFNRGATYEQYF.

The V call is TRBV7-2, the J call TRBJ2-2; D unclear. CDR3 length equals 13 residues. Per germline, CDR1 SGHTA and CDR2 FQGNSA. V lost 2 bases to trimming and J lost 1 base, with 2 bases between them. The DNA of the CDR3 is TGTGCCAGCAGCTTAAAGAACACCGGGGAGCTGTTTTTT. This encodes CASSLKNTGELFF.

The chain uses TRBV15 and TRBJ2-1; maybe TRBD1 (6 bases). This CDR3 has 17 residues. V was pared by 5 bases and J by 0 bases, with 17 bases between. CDR1 LNHNV and CDR2 YYDKDF come from the germline V gene (reference sequence). CDR3 DNA: TGTGCCACCAGCCTTCTAGGGGGTAACAGCTCCTACAATGAGCAGTTCTTC. Translation: CATSLLGGNSSYNEQFF.

This clone came up a few times. The chain employs TRBV7-2 and TRBJ1-2; D gene uncertain. This CDR3 comprises 14 residues. The V gene lost 5 bases and the J gene lost 8 bases, with 18 bases spanning the gap. Germline V gene data show CDR1 as SGHTA and CDR2 as FQGNSA. CDR3 in DNA: TGTGCCAGCAGCCCTAGCCCCGTTAACAGCGGCTACACCTTC. It translates to CASSPSPVNSGYTF.

This chain connects TRBV6-6 to TRBJ2-7; D remains unclear. The CDR3 sequence is 13 residues long. Trimming took off 4 bases at V and 4 bases at J, with 11 bases between the two ends. Germline V gene lookup returns CDR1 MNHNY and CDR2 SVGAGI (reference sequence). CDR3 in amino acids: CASSSRKLYEQYF. DNA for the CDR3: TGTGCCAGCAGTTCCCGGAAGTTATACGAGCAGTACTTC.

CDR3 sequence (DNA): TGCGCCAGCAGCCAAGAGTTCGGAAACAATGAGCAGTTCTTC. Translation gives CASSQEFGNNEQFF. The J gene is TRBJ2-1, the V gene TRBV4-3, with D unresolved. This CDR3 contains 14 residues. The germline V gene has CDR1 LGHNA and CDR2 YSLEER. V shed 0 bases and J shed 5 bases, with 8 bases lying between them.

The chain carries TRBV18 and TRBJ2-7; 8 nucleotides line up with TRBD1. J lost 7 bases, V lost 1 base, and 6 bases had no gene match. Germline CDR1 KGHSH, CDR2 LQKENI. The CDR3 runs to 14 residues. The CDR3 loop is CASSPLDRGSEQYF. In DNA form, the CDR3 reads TGTGCCAGCTCACCACTCGACAGGGGTTCGGAGCAGTACTTC.

This clone was seen once. The rearrangement joins TRBV11-2 to TRBJ2-5; 11 bases fit TRBD2. CDR3 length: 16 residues. In germline, CDR1 is SGHAT, CDR2 FQNNGV. Trimming removed 3 bases from V and 7 bases from J; junction bases left unmatched: 10. DNA for the CDR3: TGTGCCAGCAGCTTCGGGACTAGCGGCCTCCCGGGGACCCAGTACTTC. This gives the protein CASSFGTSGLPGTQYF.

This clone was detected only once. This chain connects TRBV6-5 to TRBJ2-1; 11 bases line up with TRBD2. The germline gives CDR1 MNHEY, CDR2 SVGAGI. The CDR3 consists of 16 residues. Trimming at V came to 0 bases and at J to 7 bases, leaving 5 bases not matched to a gene. The DNA of the CDR3 is TGTGCCAGCAGTTACTCCCTAGCGGGGGGAAAGAATGAGCAGTTCTTC. Encoded protein: CASSYSLAGGKNEQFF.

The genes are TRBV5-1 and TRBJ2-5; perhaps TRBD1 as D (5 bases). The germline CDR1 and CDR2 sequences are SGHRS and YFSETQ. Trimming shortened V by 2 bases and J by 4 bases, and 15 bases separated the two germline ends. CDR3 length equals 15 residues. CDR3 residues: CASSLSQQVRETQYF. The CDR3 DNA reads TGCGCCAGCAGCTTAAGTCAACAGGTTCGAGAGACCCAGTACTTC. The full variable domain, rest sourced from reference TRBV5-1 and TRBJ2-5, is KAGVTQTPRYLIKTRGQQVTLSCSPISGHRSVSWYQQTPGQGLQFLFEYFSETQRNKGNFPGRFSGRQFSNSRSEMNVSTLELGDSALYLCASSLSQQVRETQYFGPGTRLLVL.